This T cell receptor beta chain was identified in a study of brain T cells in children with intractable seizures. General study results and limits: Viral specificity was inferred only from CDR3 similarity; HCMV serostatus was unknown. Among the top 50 brain clones were public and private clonotypes.

Surgery cases with the highest brain T cell transcript signatures were chosen for sequencing. Repertoires were generated with immunoSEQ multiplex PCR, while TCRdb's copy carries only in-frame clones and drops some. The table records approximately 7,800 clones, around 73% of them present only once. The CDR3 sequence is 18 residues long. Germline assignment: CDR1 LGHDT and CDR2 YNNKEL (reference sequence). The trim removed 0 bases at V and 3 bases at J, leaving 11 bases unmatched. This clone was recorded only once. The antigen is not known. Sequenced here: resected brain tissue, sampled at surgery. The chain combines TRBV3-1 (or the pseudogene TRBV3-2) with TRBJ1-5; 7 bases fit TRBD1. The TCR comes from a boy under two years old with tuberous sclerosis and intractable seizures. The CDR3 loop is CASSQDGTEGGDNQPQHF. Here the CDR3 DNA reads TGTGCCAGCAGCCAAGATGGGACAGAGGGGGGAGACAATCAGCCCCAGCATTTT.